A selection of T cell receptor beta chains follows, all from one sample in a study of regulatory T cells in long-lasting Graves disease. TCRdb reprocessed the multiplex PCR reads via MiXCR and lists one record per CDR3 protein. The sample shows approximately 470,000 distinct CDR3 sequences, less than 25% of them seen only once. The starting material was peripheral blood mononuclear cells (PBMCs), obtained when the disease was refractory, from a patient treated with antithyroid drugs. The receptors come from a female donor with Graves disease. CDR3s include the opening cysteine and the closing phenylalanine or tryptophan. The order of the fields is D gene, J gene, V gene, clone size, CDR3 DNA, CDR3 protein. D genes are given only for firm matches. The size entry is marked missing in some rows and otherwise reads once, few, many or a size class.

d_gene: TRBD1; j_gene: TRBJ2-7; v_gene: TRBV20-1; abundance: many; CDR3nt: TGCAGTGCTCCTACAGGGGGGTCAGGCTCCTACGAGCAGTACTTC; CDR3aa: CSAPTGGSGSYEQYF
d_gene: TRBD2; j_gene: TRBJ2-1; v_gene: TRBV12-3/TRBV12-4; abundance: NA; CDR3nt: TGTGCCAGCAGTTTTTATGCGGGAGGGGGAAATGAGCAGTTCCTCTTC; CDR3aa: CASSFYAGGGNEQFLF
d_gene: NA; j_gene: TRBJ1-2; v_gene: TRBV6-2/TRBV6-3; abundance: NA; CDR3nt: TGTGCCAGCAGTTACTCGAACGGGAATGGCTACACCTTC; CDR3aa: CASSYSNGNGYTF
d_gene: NA; j_gene: TRBJ1-2; v_gene: TRBV28; abundance: NA; CDR3nt: TGTGCCAGCAGTTCCTATGTGGGCTACACCTTC; CDR3aa: CASSSYVGYTF
d_gene: TRBD1; j_gene: TRBJ1-2; v_gene: TRBV6-1; abundance: many; CDR3nt: TGTGCCAGCAGTGAAGACCAGACAGGGCTGCTCTATGGCTACACCTTC; CDR3aa: CASSEDQTGLLYGYTF
d_gene: TRBD2; j_gene: TRBJ2-2; v_gene: TRBV7-2; abundance: NA; CDR3nt: TGTGCCAGCAGGACGACTAGCGGGAGGGATACCGGGGAGCTGTTTTTT; CDR3aa: CASRTTSGRDTGELFF
d_gene: NA; j_gene: TRBJ1-5; v_gene: TRBV6-2/TRBV6-3; abundance: NA; CDR3nt: TGTGCCAGCAGTTACCCGACACCCTATCAGCCCCAGCATTTT; CDR3aa: CASSYPTPYQPQHF
d_gene: NA; j_gene: TRBJ2-7; v_gene: TRBV2; abundance: many; CDR3nt: TGTGCCAGCATAGGGCTTAGAGGTACCTACGAGCAGTACTTC; CDR3aa: CASIGLRGTYEQYF
d_gene: NA; j_gene: TRBJ2-7; v_gene: TRBV15; abundance: many; CDR3nt: TGTGCCACCAGCAGTCCTGAGATCTCCTACGAGCAGTACTTC; CDR3aa: CATSSPEISYEQYF
d_gene: TRBD2; j_gene: TRBJ2-7; v_gene: TRBV20-1; abundance: NA; CDR3nt: TGCAGTGCCGCATTGAACAGCGGGAGAAGGTACGAGCAGTACTTC; CDR3aa: CSAALNSGRRYEQYF
d_gene: TRBD1; j_gene: TRBJ1-1; v_gene: TRBV20-1; abundance: few; CDR3nt: TGCAGTGCATGGGACAGGTTTGAAGCTTTCTTT; CDR3aa: CSAWDRFEAFF
d_gene: NA; j_gene: TRBJ1-6; v_gene: TRBV12-3/TRBV12-4; abundance: NA; CDR3nt: TGTGCCAGCAGTTTTCCACCGCCCGGATATTCACCCCTCCACTTT; CDR3aa: CASSFPPPGYSPLHF
d_gene: NA; j_gene: TRBJ1-1; v_gene: TRBV19; abundance: NA; CDR3nt: TGTGCCAGCGTTTTATGGGCAGGGGCTACTGAAGCTTTCTTT; CDR3aa: CASVLWAGATEAFF
d_gene: NA; j_gene: TRBJ1-1; v_gene: TRBV3-1; abundance: few; CDR3nt: TGTGCCAGCAGAACTGGGACGGGTGGGACTGAAGCTTTCTTT; CDR3aa: CASRTGTGGTEAFF
d_gene: NA; j_gene: TRBJ1-5; v_gene: TRBV9; abundance: few; CDR3nt: TGTGCCAGCAGCGTAGCTCCAAATCAGCCCCAGCATTTT; CDR3aa: CASSVAPNQPQHF
d_gene: NA; j_gene: TRBJ2-7; v_gene: TRBV20-1; abundance: few; CDR3nt: TGCAGTGCTAGACGGCAGGGTAGGAGCGGGCAGTTCTACGAGCAGTACTTC; CDR3aa: CSARRQGRSGQFYEQYF
d_gene: NA; j_gene: TRBJ1-1; v_gene: TRBV15; abundance: few; CDR3nt: TGTGCCACCAGCAGAGATTACCAAGACACTGAAGCTTTCTTT; CDR3aa: CATSRDYQDTEAFF
d_gene: NA; j_gene: TRBJ2-7; v_gene: TRBV7-6; abundance: few; CDR3nt: TGTGCCAGCAGCTTAGTCAGGGGCAACTACGAGCAGTACTTC; CDR3aa: CASSLVRGNYEQYF
d_gene: TRBD1; j_gene: TRBJ2-5; v_gene: TRBV2; abundance: many; CDR3nt: TGTGCCAGCAGCCGGGACAGACAAGAGACCCAGTACTTC; CDR3aa: CASSRDRQETQYF
d_gene: NA; j_gene: TRBJ1-4; v_gene: TRBV18; abundance: many; CDR3nt: TGTGCCAGCTCACCGGGACGGGCAACTAATGAAAAACTGTTTTTT; CDR3aa: CASSPGRATNEKLFF
d_gene: NA; j_gene: TRBJ2-7; v_gene: TRBV20-1; abundance: NA; CDR3nt: TGCAGTGCTAGTTCCGCGGAAGCATACGAGCAGTACTTC; CDR3aa: CSASSAEAYEQYF
d_gene: NA; j_gene: TRBJ2-5; v_gene: TRBV20-1; abundance: many; CDR3nt: TGCAGTGCCCCAAACGGAGGGCAAGAGACCCAGTACTTC; CDR3aa: CSAPNGGQETQYF
d_gene: NA; j_gene: TRBJ2-6; v_gene: TRBV3-1; abundance: NA; CDR3nt: TGTGCCAGCAGCCAAGAACGGGCAGGGTCCGGGGCCAACGTCCTGACTTTC; CDR3aa: CASSQERAGSGANVLTF
d_gene: NA; j_gene: TRBJ1-1; v_gene: TRBV6-2/TRBV6-3; abundance: many; CDR3nt: TGTGCCAGCAGTTACCCGACAGGGAACACTGAAGCTTTCTTT; CDR3aa: CASSYPTGNTEAFF
d_gene: NA; j_gene: TRBJ1-1; v_gene: TRBV29-1; abundance: NA; CDR3nt: TGCAGCGTCACCACAGTCCCCGGGAACACTGAAGCTTTCTTT; CDR3aa: CSVTTVPGNTEAFF
d_gene: NA; j_gene: TRBJ2-5; v_gene: TRBV15; abundance: many; CDR3nt: TGTGCCACCAGCAGAGAACGGATGTACCAAGAGACCCAGTACTTC; CDR3aa: CATSRERMYQETQYF
d_gene: NA; j_gene: TRBJ2-7; v_gene: TRBV5-5; abundance: NA; CDR3nt: TGTGCCAGCAGCTTGGCGTTCATGCCGCACGAGCAGTACTTC; CDR3aa: CASSLAFMPHEQYF
d_gene: NA; j_gene: TRBJ2-7; v_gene: TRBV5-5; abundance: many; CDR3nt: TGTGCCAGCAGCTTGGAAAGGACAACTAGCTACGAGCAGTACTTC; CDR3aa: CASSLERTTSYEQYF
d_gene: NA; j_gene: TRBJ1-2; v_gene: TRBV6-1; abundance: few; CDR3nt: TGTGCCAGCAGTGTGGGAGAACTTATAGGTGGCTACACCTTC; CDR3aa: CASSVGELIGGYTF
d_gene: NA; j_gene: TRBJ1-2; v_gene: TRBV19; abundance: few; CDR3nt: TGTGCCAGTAGTCCCTCTGGCTCAGGGAGCTATGGCTACACCTTC; CDR3aa: CASSPSGSGSYGYTF
d_gene: NA; j_gene: TRBJ1-4; v_gene: TRBV7-9; abundance: few; CDR3nt: TGTGCCAGCAGCTATACAAGGGCCGCAACTAATGAAAAACTGTTTTTT; CDR3aa: CASSYTRAATNEKLFF
d_gene: NA; j_gene: TRBJ1-6; v_gene: TRBV20-1; abundance: many; CDR3nt: TGCAGTGCTAGAGATACCTATAATTCACCCCTCCACTTT; CDR3aa: CSARDTYNSPLHF
d_gene: NA; j_gene: TRBJ2-7; v_gene: TRBV6-2/TRBV6-3; abundance: many; CDR3nt: TGTGCCAGCAGTCAGACTAGTCCGATCCACGAGCAGTACTTC; CDR3aa: CASSQTSPIHEQYF
d_gene: NA; j_gene: TRBJ1-1; v_gene: TRBV7-2; abundance: many; CDR3nt: TGTGCCAGCAGGCCAACTTGGGAAGGTGGTCGGTCTTTCTTT; CDR3aa: CASRPTWEGGRSFF
d_gene: TRBD2; j_gene: TRBJ2-7; v_gene: TRBV6-1; abundance: many; CDR3nt: TGTGCCAGCATTCCTGGACTAGCGGGAGTGAACGAGCAGTACTTC; CDR3aa: CASIPGLAGVNEQYF
d_gene: NA; j_gene: TRBJ1-1; v_gene: TRBV6-1; abundance: many; CDR3nt: TGTGCCAGCGGCGGGTACACTGAAGCTTTCTTT; CDR3aa: CASGGYTEAFF
d_gene: TRBD1; j_gene: TRBJ1-2; v_gene: TRBV12-3/TRBV12-4; abundance: many; CDR3nt: TGTGCCAGCAGGCCAAACAGGGGTGGTGGCTACACCTTC; CDR3aa: CASRPNRGGGYTF
d_gene: TRBD2; j_gene: TRBJ2-7; v_gene: TRBV11-2; abundance: many; CDR3nt: TGTGCCAGCAGCTACACTAGCGGGAGGTTATACGAGCAGTACTTC; CDR3aa: CASSYTSGRLYEQYF
d_gene: TRBD1; j_gene: TRBJ2-5; v_gene: TRBV6-2/TRBV6-3; abundance: many; CDR3nt: TGTGCCAGCAGTTACTTAGGACAGGCCGTCGAGTCCCAAGAGACCCAGTACTTC; CDR3aa: CASSYLGQAVESQETQYF
d_gene: NA; j_gene: TRBJ1-6; v_gene: TRBV28; abundance: many; CDR3nt: TGTGCCGGGGGGAGCTCCTATAATTCACCCCTCCACTTT; CDR3aa: CAGGSSYNSPLHF
d_gene: TRBD1; j_gene: TRBJ1-5; v_gene: TRBV5-1; abundance: few; CDR3nt: TGCGCCAGCAGCACAGCGCCCAACAGGGGCCAGCCCCAGCATTTT; CDR3aa: CASSTAPNRGQPQHF
d_gene: NA; j_gene: TRBJ2-7; v_gene: TRBV27; abundance: few; CDR3nt: TGTGCCAGCAGTGCAGTCGACGGTACCGTCTACGAGCAGTACTTC; CDR3aa: CASSAVDGTVYEQYF
d_gene: NA; j_gene: TRBJ1-6; v_gene: TRBV13; abundance: many; CDR3nt: TGTGCCAGCAGCTCAGAGGGGATTTCACCCCTCCACTTT; CDR3aa: CASSSEGISPLHF
d_gene: NA; j_gene: TRBJ2-7; v_gene: TRBV24-1; abundance: many; CDR3nt: TGTGCCACCAGTGATTTGGGACGCCCGAGGGAGGAGCAGTACTTC; CDR3aa: CATSDLGRPREEQYF
d_gene: NA; j_gene: TRBJ1-3; v_gene: TRBV7-9; abundance: few; CDR3nt: TGTGCCAGCAGCACCTACGGGACAACTGGAAACACCATATATTTT; CDR3aa: CASSTYGTTGNTIYF
d_gene: TRBD2; j_gene: TRBJ2-7; v_gene: TRBV11-1; abundance: many; CDR3nt: TGTGCCAGCACGGATTTTCGCGGGAGCGAGCAGTACTTC; CDR3aa: CASTDFRGSEQYF
d_gene: NA; j_gene: TRBJ1-1; v_gene: TRBV20-1; abundance: few; CDR3nt: TGCAGTGCTAGAGAGGGTTTTGCGAACACTGAAGCTTTCTTT; CDR3aa: CSAREGFANTEAFF